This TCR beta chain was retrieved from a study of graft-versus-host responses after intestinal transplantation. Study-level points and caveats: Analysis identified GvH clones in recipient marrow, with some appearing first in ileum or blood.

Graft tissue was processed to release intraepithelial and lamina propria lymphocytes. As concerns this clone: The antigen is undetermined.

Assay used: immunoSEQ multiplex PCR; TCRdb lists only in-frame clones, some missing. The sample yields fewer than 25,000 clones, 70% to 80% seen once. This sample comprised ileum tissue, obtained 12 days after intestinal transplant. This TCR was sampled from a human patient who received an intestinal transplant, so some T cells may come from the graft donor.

CDR3: CASSPPGRAFNQPQHF. DNA of the CDR3: TGTGCCAGCTCACCACCAGGCAGGGCCTTTAATCAGCCCCAGCATTTT. The chain joins TRBV18 to TRBJ1-5, with TRBD1 as a possible D gene (5 bases). The V gene lost 0 bases and the J gene lost 4 bases, with 13 bases spanning the gap. Looked up from germline, CDR1 is KGHSH and CDR2 is LQKENI. The CDR3 extends over 16 amino acids.